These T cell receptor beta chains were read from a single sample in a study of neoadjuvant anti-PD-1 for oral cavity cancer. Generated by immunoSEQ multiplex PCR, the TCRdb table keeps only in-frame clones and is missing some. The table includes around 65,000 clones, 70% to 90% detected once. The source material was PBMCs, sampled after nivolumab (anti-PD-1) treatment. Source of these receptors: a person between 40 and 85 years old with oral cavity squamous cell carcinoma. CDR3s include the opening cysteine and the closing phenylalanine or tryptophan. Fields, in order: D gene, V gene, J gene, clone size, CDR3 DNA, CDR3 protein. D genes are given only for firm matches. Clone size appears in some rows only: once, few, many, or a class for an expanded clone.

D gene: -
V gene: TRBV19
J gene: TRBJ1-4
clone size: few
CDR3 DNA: TGTGCCAGTAAGCAGGACACGACTAATGAAAAACTGTTTTTT
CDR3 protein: CASKQDTTNEKLFF

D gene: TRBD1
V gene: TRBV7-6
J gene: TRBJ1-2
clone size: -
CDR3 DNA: TGTGCCAGCAGCTTTGGGACAGGGGCTATCTATGGCTACACCTTC
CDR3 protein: CASSFGTGAIYGYTF

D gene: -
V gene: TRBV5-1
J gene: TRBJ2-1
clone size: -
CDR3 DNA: TGCGCCAGCAACCCTGTGGACGTAAATGCTGGGAATGAGCAGTTCTTC
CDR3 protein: CASNPVDVNAGNEQFF

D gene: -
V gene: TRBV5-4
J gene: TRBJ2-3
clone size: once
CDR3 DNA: TGTGCCAGCAGCCCCCTGGGGGGGCAGACAGATACGCAGTATTTT
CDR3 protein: CASSPLGGQTDTQYF

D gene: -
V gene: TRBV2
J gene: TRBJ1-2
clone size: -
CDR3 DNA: TGTGCCAGCAGGGAGGGGTCCGCGTATGGCTACACCTTC
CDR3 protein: CASREGSAYGYTF

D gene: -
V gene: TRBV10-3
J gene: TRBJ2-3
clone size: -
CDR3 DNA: TGTGCCATCAGTGGATCGGGAGATACGCAGTATTTT
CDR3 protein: CAISGSGDTQYF

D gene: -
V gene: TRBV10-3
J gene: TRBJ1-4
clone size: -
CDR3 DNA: TGTGCCATCAGTGAGGGAGTCGGGGAAAAACTGTTTTTT
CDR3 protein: CAISEGVGEKLFF

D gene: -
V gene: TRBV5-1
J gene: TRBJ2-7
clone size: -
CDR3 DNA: TGCGCCAGCAGCTTTCACTACGAGCAGTACTTC
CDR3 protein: CASSFHYEQYF

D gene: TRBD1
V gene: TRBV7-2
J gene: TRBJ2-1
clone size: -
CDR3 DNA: TGTGCCAGCAGCACCTTGACAGGGTTCTCCTACAATGAGCAGTTCTTC
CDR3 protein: CASSTLTGFSYNEQFF

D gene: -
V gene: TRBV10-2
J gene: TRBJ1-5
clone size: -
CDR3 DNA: TGCGCCAGCAGTGAGTCGACAGAAGTTTATAGCAATCAGCCCCAGCATTTT
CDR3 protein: CASSESTEVYSNQPQHF

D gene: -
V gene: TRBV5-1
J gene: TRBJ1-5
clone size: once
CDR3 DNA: TGCGCCAGCAGCTTGTTGGGGGCAAGGAATCAGCCCCAGCATTTT
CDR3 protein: CASSLLGARNQPQHF

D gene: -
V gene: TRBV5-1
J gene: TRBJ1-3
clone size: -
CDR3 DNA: TGCGCCAGCAGCTTGAGTCCGGGGAACTCTGGAAACACCATATATTTT
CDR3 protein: CASSLSPGNSGNTIYF

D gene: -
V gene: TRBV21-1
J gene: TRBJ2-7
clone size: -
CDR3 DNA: TGTGCCAGCAGCAAAGAAGGTGAGTCCTACGAGCAGTACTTC
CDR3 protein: CASSKEGESYEQYF

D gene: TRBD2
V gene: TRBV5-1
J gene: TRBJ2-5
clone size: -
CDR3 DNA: TGCGCCAGCAGCTTGCGCCCTAGCGGGAGTATCGTTGATTCGGAGACCCAGTACTTC
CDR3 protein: CASSLRPSGSIVDSETQYF

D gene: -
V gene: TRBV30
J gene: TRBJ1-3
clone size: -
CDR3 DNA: TGTGCCTGGAGTCCAAGGGGAACGGCTATCTCTGGAAACACCATATATTTT
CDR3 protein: CAWSPRGTAISGNTIYF

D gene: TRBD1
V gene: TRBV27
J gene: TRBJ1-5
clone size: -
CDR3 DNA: TGTGCCAGCAGTTTCGGGACAGGGTGGAAACAGCCCCAGCATTTT
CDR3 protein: CASSFGTGWKQPQHF

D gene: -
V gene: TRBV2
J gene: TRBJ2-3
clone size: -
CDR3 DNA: TGTGCCAGCAGTGTTCTTCCGGCCACAGATACGCAGTATTTT
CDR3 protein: CASSVLPATDTQYF

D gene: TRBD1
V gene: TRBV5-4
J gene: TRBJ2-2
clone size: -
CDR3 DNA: TGTGCCAGCAGCTTCGGACAGGGTAACACCGGGGAGCTGTTTTTT
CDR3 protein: CASSFGQGNTGELFF

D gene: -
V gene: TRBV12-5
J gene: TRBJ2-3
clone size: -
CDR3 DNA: TGTGCTAGTGGTTTGCCACGGGGCGCTCCTAGGGATACGCAGTATTTT
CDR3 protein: CASGLPRGAPRDTQYF

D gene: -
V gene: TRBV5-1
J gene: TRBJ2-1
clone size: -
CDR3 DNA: TGCGCCAGCAGCTTTCTTTTCAATGAGCAGTTCTTC
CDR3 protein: CASSFLFNEQFF

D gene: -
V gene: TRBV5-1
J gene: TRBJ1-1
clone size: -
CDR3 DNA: TGCGCCAGCAGCTTGGAGGGGGGCAAAGGGACTGAAGCTTTCTTT
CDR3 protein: CASSLEGGKGTEAFF

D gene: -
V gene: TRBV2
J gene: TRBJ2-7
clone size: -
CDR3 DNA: TGTGCCAGCAGGGATCTGGTGGGGGAACCCTACGAGCAGTACTTC
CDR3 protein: CASRDLVGEPYEQYF

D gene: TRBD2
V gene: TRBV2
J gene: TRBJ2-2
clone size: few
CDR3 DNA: TGTGCCAGCAGTGAATCCCGGGAGCGGGAGGTGAACACCGGGGAGCTGTTTTTT
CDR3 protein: CASSESREREVNTGELFF

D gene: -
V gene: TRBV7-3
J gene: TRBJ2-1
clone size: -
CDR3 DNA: TGTGCCAGCAGCCCCGGGAGCCTAAACAATGAGCAGTTCTTC
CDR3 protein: CASSPGSLNNEQFF